These 11 T cell receptor beta chains were sequenced from one sample in a study of blood T cell repertoires in COVID-19. Measured with immunoSEQ multiplex PCR; TCRdb has only the in-frame clones, and not every one. The data hold around 460,000 clones, with roughly 90% observed a single time. The source material was peripheral blood. These receptor sequences come from a man between 18 and 35 years old with COVID-19, enrolled during active disease.

This clone was detected only once. J is TRBJ1-1 and V is TRBV7-9, with TRBD1 as a possible D gene (5 bases). V dropped 5 bases and J dropped 1 base, with 14 bases sitting between them. The germline V gene has CDR1 SEHNR and CDR2 FQNEAQ (reference sequence). This CDR3 has 15 amino acids. The CDR3 protein is CASSPSGTQNTEAFF. The CDR3 coding sequence is TGTGCCAGCAGCCCCAGCGGGACCCAGAACACTGAAGCTTTCTTT.

The chain links TRBV7-3 to TRBJ2-3; 7 nucleotides align to TRBD2. The CDR3 loop spans 16 amino acids. The J segment lost 9 bases and the V segment lost 0 bases, leaving 12 bases of the junction unmatched. Germline V lookup: CDR1 SGHTA, CDR2 FQGTGA. CDR3 sequence: CASSLTEAGRASTQYF. CDR3 DNA sequence: TGTGCCAGCAGCTTAACAGAGGCGGGGAGGGCTTCAACGCAGTATTTT.

The chain couples TRBV11-2 to TRBJ2-1; the D gene is possibly TRBD1 (5 bases). V shed 3 bases and J shed 0 bases, with 6 bases lying between them. The CDR3 totals 14 residues. Germline CDR1 reads SGHAT; CDR2 reads FQNNGV. The CDR3: CASSLDTSYNEQFF. The CDR3 coding sequence is TGTGCCAGCAGCTTGGACACCTCCTACAATGAGCAGTTCTTC.

The genes are TRBV27 and TRBJ2-7; 12 nucleotides align to TRBD2. Germline assignment: CDR1 MNHEY and CDR2 SMNVEV (reference sequence). The CDR3 length is 15 residues. Trimming cost V 6 bases and J 1 base; bases outside gene matches: 4. The CDR3 bases are TGTGCCAGCAGAGAGCTAGCGGGGGGGTCCTACGAGCAGTACTTC. Translation: CASRELAGGSYEQYF.

The CDR3 protein is CASSGPGTGWNNEQFF. In DNA, the CDR3 is TGTGCCAGCAGTGGACCCGGGACAGGGTGGAACAATGAGCAGTTCTTC. The chain couples TRBV25-1 to TRBJ2-1; 9 positions agree with TRBD1. CDR1 is MGHDK and CDR2 is SYGVNS in the germline V gene. The CDR3 runs to 16 residues. With 4 bases clipped from V and 5 bases from J, the junction kept 9 bases outside the gene matches.

The rearrangement uses TRBV5-4 and TRBJ2-7; possibly TRBD2 for D (5 bases). The CDR3 loop spans 14 amino acids. The ends were cut back, 0 bases at V and 4 bases at J, with 11 bases in the middle. CDR1 is SGHNT, CDR2 YYREEE, per germline (reference sequence). CDR3 in DNA: TGTGCCAGCAGCTTGGCTTCCCGGGAATACGAGCAGTACTTC. This codes for CASSLASREYEQYF.

This chain uses TRBV2 with TRBJ1-1; D might be TRBD1 (6 bases). CDR3 length: 13 amino acids. Germline CDR1 and CDR2: SNHLY and FYNNEI. The germline V and J ends were trimmed by 5 bases and 3 bases, with 10 bases remaining between them. The CDR3 sequence is CASSTQGDTEAFF. The CDR3 DNA sequence: TGTGCCAGCAGTACACAGGGTGACACTGAAGCTTTCTTT.

This chain joins TRBV28 and TRBJ1-5; no clear D. Germline CDR1 is MDHEN and CDR2 is SYDVKM. This CDR3 is built from 13 residues. The V end was cut by 7 bases, the J end by 2 bases, with 9 bases between. This chain's CDR3 is CASIWRGNQPQHF. For the CDR3, the DNA is TGTGCCAGCATCTGGCGGGGCAATCAGCCCCAGCATTTT.

The CDR3 nucleotides read TGTGCCAGTAGCCGCACAGGTACGAACACTGAAGCTTTCTTT. As protein: CASSRTGTNTEAFF. The chain recombines TRBV19 with TRBJ1-1, with a tentative D call TRBD1 (5 bases). This CDR3 contains 14 residues. In germline, CDR1 is LNHDA, CDR2 SQIVND (reference sequence). V was shortened by 6 bases and J by 1 base, with 12 bases between the two germline ends.

The gene calls are TRBV20-1 and TRBJ2-5; no reliable D call. V lost 5 bases and J lost 5, with 6 bases in between. This CDR3 region has 10 residues. Germline V gene lookup returns CDR1 DFQATT and CDR2 SNEGSKA (reference sequence). The CDR3 region has the DNA TGCAGTGCTCAGAGGGAGACCCAGTACTTC. This encodes CSAQRETQYF.

The chain has TRBV23-1 and TRBJ2-5, with unresolved D. TRBV23-1 is given ORF status, its function remaining uncertain. There are 13 residues in the CDR3. Trimming pared 2 bases from V and 5 bases from J, leaving 9 bases between. The CDR3 here is CASSQVPPETQYF. In DNA form, the CDR3 reads TGCGCCAGCAGTCAAGTTCCCCCGGAGACCCAGTACTTC.